The 26 T cell receptor beta chains reported below all come from one sample, sequenced in a study of somatic mutations in cytotoxic T cells in rheumatoid arthritis. Clones were read by immunoSEQ multiplex PCR, and TCRdb kept only the in-frame ones, dropping some. The table has some 26,000 clones, around 80% seen once; the top ten hold approximately 5.3%. The specimen sequenced was CD8+ T cells sorted from blood. These receptors all come from a man in his fifties or sixties in good health.

This chain links TRBV7-9 with TRBJ1-2, with D hard to call. The CDR3 spans 13 residues. Germline V gene sequence: CDR1 SEHNR, CDR2 FQNEAQ (reference sequence). The V end lost 0 bases, the J end lost 4 bases, and 6 bases lay between the germline ends. CDR3 bases: TGTGCCAGCAGCTTAGCCAACCTCTATGGCTACACCTTC. This codes for CASSLANLYGYTF.

CDR3 sequence: CATSRDLGDRGYTF. CDR3 DNA: TGTGCCACCAGCAGAGATTTGGGGGATAGGGGCTACACCTTC. The chain recombines TRBV15 with TRBJ1-2; D may be TRBD1 (5 bases). In germline, CDR1 is LNHNV, CDR2 YYDKDF (reference sequence). Trimming took 0 bases from V and 8 from J, leaving 13 bases between them. CDR3 length equals 14 residues. Full variable domain (rest looked up from reference TRBV15 and TRBJ1-2): DAMVIQNPRYQVTQFGKPVTLSCSQTLNHNVMYWYQQKSSQAPKLLFHYYDKDFNNEADTPDNFQSRRPNTSFCFLDIRSPGLGDTAMYLCATSRDLGDRGYTFGSGTRLTVV.

This clone was counted a few times. The chain recombines TRBV7-9 with TRBJ1-1; D is unclear. Trimming left V 0 bases short and J 2 bases short, with 4 bases between. In germline, CDR1 is SEHNR, CDR2 FQNEAQ (reference sequence). The CDR3 loop spans 13 amino acids. The CDR3 DNA reads TGTGCCAGCAGCTTAGCAGGAAACACTGAAGCTTTCTTT. Its translation is CASSLAGNTEAFF.

This clone has a handful of counts. This chain connects TRBV27 to TRBJ1-2; TRBD1 might be the D (6 bases). Trimming left V 6 bases short and J 4 bases short, with 15 bases between. The CDR3 is made up of 14 amino acids. CDR1 MNHEY and CDR2 SMNVEV come from the germline V gene (reference sequence). The CDR3 sequence: CASSPTGRSYGYTF. In DNA, the CDR3 is TGTGCCAGCAGCCCTACAGGGCGATCCTATGGCTACACCTTC.

The V and J genes are TRBV4-1 and TRBJ2-4; D perhaps matches TRBD1 (6 bases). The CDR3 has 11 amino acids. V lost 0 bases and J 16 bases, leaving 10 bases between the germline ends. The V gene's germline CDR1 is MGHRA and CDR2 YSYEKL. CDR3 residues: CASSQEYRVYF. Written as DNA, the CDR3 is TGCGCCAGCAGCCAAGAATACAGGGTTTACTTC.

The sample holds one count of this clone. The gene calls are TRBV29-1 and TRBJ2-7, with TRBD1 matching over 9 bases. This CDR3 region has 15 residues. The germline CDR1 and CDR2 sequences are SQVTM and ANQGSEA. The V segment lost 1 base and the J segment 5 bases; nucleotides outside the gene matches: 9. CDR3 nucleotide sequence: TGCAGCGTTGAAGGAGGGACAGGGTTACGAGACGAGCAGTACTTC. Protein product: CSVEGGTGLRDEQYF.

V and J are TRBV4-1 and TRBJ1-5, with D unresolved. This CDR3 spans 15 amino acids. V shed 0 bases and J shed 4 bases, with 10 bases lying between them. Germline lookup yields CDR1 MGHRA and CDR2 YSYEKL. CDR3 sequence reads: CASSQEKAGNQPQHF. The CDR3 DNA sequence: TGCGCCAGCAGCCAAGAGAAGGCCGGGAATCAGCCCCAGCATTTT.

The rearrangement links TRBV9 to TRBJ2-7; tentative D call: TRBD1 (5 bases). The CDR3 has 14 residues. The V end lost 2 bases, the J end lost 6 bases, and 15 bases lay between the germline ends. Per germline, CDR1 SGDLS and CDR2 YYNGEE. The CDR3 protein is CASSVGVRDREQYF. The CDR3 nucleotides are TGTGCCAGCAGCGTTGGCGTCAGGGATCGCGAGCAGTACTTC.

The chain joins TRBV29-1 to TRBJ2-7; no firm D call. Germline V gene data show CDR1 as SQVTM and CDR2 as ANQGSEA. This CDR3 spans 12 amino acids. The germline V and J ends were trimmed by 3 bases and 1 base, with 7 bases remaining between them. The CDR3 sequence is CSVEISSYEQYF. In DNA, the CDR3 is TGCAGCGTTGAGATCTCATCCTACGAGCAGTACTTC.

The chain recombines TRBV30 with TRBJ2-7, with a possible D match to TRBD1 (5 bases). Germline V gives CDR1 GTSNPN, CDR2 SVGIG (reference sequence). V was clipped by 2 bases and J by 0 bases, with 20 bases between them. There are 17 residues in the CDR3. The CDR3 region is CAWSRAERIRDSYEQYF. The CDR3 DNA sequence: TGTGCCTGGAGTCGAGCAGAAAGAATCAGGGACTCCTACGAGCAGTACTTC.

This clone was seen a single time. This chain uses TRBV11-3 with TRBJ2-7; D could derive from TRBD1 or TRBD2 (7 bases each). The ends were cut back, 5 bases at V and 3 bases at J, with 17 bases in the middle. The CDR3 loop spans 15 amino acids. Germline assignment: CDR1 SGHNT and CDR2 YENEEA. The CDR3 DNA is TGTGCCAGCAGCGTGGGGGCAGGGGGGGACTACGAGCAGTACTTC. Its protein product is CASSVGAGGDYEQYF.

This clone was observed a handful of times. The V and J genes are TRBV6-6 and TRBJ2-6; no reliable D call. Trimming shortened V by 6 bases and J by 0 bases, and 12 bases separated the two germline ends. Germline V gene data show CDR1 as MNHNY and CDR2 as SVGAGI (reference sequence). This CDR3 contains 16 residues. The CDR3: CASRDGRSSGANVLTF. The CDR3 bases are TGTGCCAGCAGAGACGGACGTAGCTCTGGGGCCAACGTCCTGACTTTC.

The sample holds one count of this clone. The chain has TRBV7-9 and TRBJ2-3; 14 bases fit TRBD2. Germline values: CDR1 SEHNR, CDR2 FQNEAQ (reference sequence). This CDR3 has 15 amino acids. The trim removed 11 bases at V and 5 bases at J, leaving 9 bases unmatched. The CDR3: CAGSTSGRALDTQYF. The CDR3 bases are TGTGCCGGGTCGACTAGCGGGAGGGCCTTAGATACGCAGTATTTT.

The rearrangement joins TRBV11-3 to TRBJ1-2; D might be TRBD1 (5 bases). CDR3 length equals 14 residues. Trimming left V 1 base short and J 3 bases short, with 9 bases between. Germline V gene data show CDR1 as SGHNT and CDR2 as YENEEA. Here the CDR3 reads CASSLGGGDYGYTF. CDR3 bases: TGTGCCAGCAGCTTAGGCGGGGGTGACTATGGCTACACCTTC. Using reference TRBV11-3 and TRBJ1-2 for the parts outside the CDR3, the full variable domain is EAGVVQSPRYKIIEKKQPVAFWCNPISGHNTLYWYLQNLGQGPELLIRYENEEAVDDSQLPKDRFSAERLKGVDSTLKIQPAELGDSAVYLCASSLGGGDYGYTFGSGTRLTVV.

This chain uses TRBV11-3 with TRBJ2-7; the D is unclear. The CDR3 totals 11 residues. Germline CDR1 SGHNT, CDR2 YENEEA. With 2 bases removed from V and 3 bases from J, the gap between germline ends came to 2 bases. This chain's CDR3 is CASSLNYEQYF. DNA for the CDR3: TGTGCCAGCAGCTTAAACTACGAGCAGTACTTC. Filled out from reference TRBV11-3 and TRBJ2-7, the complete variable domain reads EAGVVQSPRYKIIEKKQPVAFWCNPISGHNTLYWYLQNLGQGPELLIRYENEEAVDDSQLPKDRFSAERLKGVDSTLKIQPAELGDSAVYLCASSLNYEQYFGPGTRLTVT.

The chain employs TRBV25-1 and TRBJ2-7; maybe TRBD2 (7 bases). The germline V gene encodes CDR1 MGHDK and CDR2 SYGVNS. V lost 7 bases and J lost 2, with 12 bases in between. This CDR3 contains 13 residues. CDR3 bases: TGTGCCAGCAAAGGAGGGGGGGCCTACGAGCAGTACTTC. Translating gives CASKGGGAYEQYF.

The V call is TRBV4-1, the J call TRBJ2-7; D is perhaps TRBD1 or TRBD2 (6 bases each). The germline V and J ends were trimmed by 1 base and 0 bases, with 10 bases remaining between them. The CDR3 runs to 15 residues. CDR1 and CDR2 (germline): MGHRA, YSYEKL. CDR3 DNA: TGCGCCAGCAGCCAAGGAGGGGGGAACTCCTACGAGCAGTACTTC. Translating gives CASSQGGGNSYEQYF.

The CDR3 region has the DNA TGTGCCAGCAGTCGGGACAGAGTCACTGAAGCTTTCTTT. Its translation is CASSRDRVTEAFF. The J gene is TRBJ1-1, the V gene TRBV7-2, with 7 bases that match TRBD1. The junction had 5 bases not matched to a gene; V was cut back by 6 bases and J by 4 bases. The germline CDR1 and CDR2 sequences are SGHTA and FQGNSA. This CDR3 has 13 residues.

The chain joins TRBV2 to TRBJ2-1; D may match TRBD1 or TRBD2 (6 bases each). Trimming left V 11 bases short and J 4 bases short, with 18 bases between. The CDR3 covers 14 residues. Germline CDR1 is SNHLY and CDR2 is FYNNEI. The CDR3 coding sequence is TGTGCCGAGGATCAAGGGGGGAGGTACAATGAGCAGTTCTTC. Its translation: CAEDQGGRYNEQFF. Complete variable domain (other parts from reference TRBV2 and TRBJ2-1): EPEVTQTPSHQVTQMGQEVILRCVPISNHLYFYWYRQILGQKVEFLVSFYNNEISEKSEIFDDQFSVERPDGSNFTLKIRSTKLEDSAMYFCAEDQGGRYNEQFFGPGTRLTVL.

The chain couples TRBV10-2 to TRBJ1-4; D is ambiguous. The V end was cut by 8 bases, the J end by 7 bases, with 17 bases between. The germline CDR1 and CDR2 sequences are WSHSY and SAAADI. This CDR3 region has 14 residues. The CDR3 DNA follows: TGCGCCAGCTCCGAATCCGGAGGTGGTGAAAAACTGTTTTTT. Its translation is CASSESGGGEKLFF.

The CDR3 loop is CASSLGGQGRRYGYTF. DNA of the CDR3: TGTGCCAGCAGCTTAGGGGGGCAGGGAAGACGTTATGGCTACACCTTC. The chain links TRBV7-9 to TRBJ1-2, with a possible D match to TRBD1 (6 bases). Germline CDR1 and CDR2: SEHNR and FQNEAQ (reference sequence). V shed 1 base and J shed 5 bases, with 17 bases lying between them. The CDR3 runs to 16 residues.

This clone came up a few times. DNA of the CDR3: TGTGCCAGCAGTGGAGGGCGGGACACCGGGGAGCTGTTTTTT. Protein sequence: CASSGGRDTGELFF. The rearrangement joins TRBV25-1 to TRBJ2-2, with a possible D match to TRBD2 (5 bases). CDR3 length: 14 amino acids. V was shortened by 4 bases and J by 3 bases, with 9 bases between the two germline ends. CDR1 MGHDK and CDR2 SYGVNS come from the germline V gene.

V usage is TRBV19 and J usage is TRBJ2-1; 11 nucleotides match TRBD2. V was pared by 2 bases and J by 2 bases, with 2 bases of the junction left unmatched. The germline V gene has CDR1 LNHDA and CDR2 SQIVND (reference sequence). This CDR3 has 16 residues. The chain's CDR3 is CASSILAGGTYNEQFF. The CDR3 DNA follows: TGTGCCAGTAGTATACTAGCGGGAGGTACCTACAATGAGCAGTTCTTC.

The chain has TRBV2 and TRBJ2-1; 7 positions agree with TRBD2. Germline-derived CDR1 and CDR2 are SNHLY and FYNNEI. The CDR3 loop spans 16 amino acids. Germline trimming cut 4 bases from V and 7 bases from J; bases unmatched to any gene: 13. The CDR3 sequence is CASSAERLDGGNEQFF. The CDR3, as DNA: TGTGCCAGCAGTGCAGAACGACTAGACGGGGGGAATGAGCAGTTCTTC.

The sample holds one count of this clone. For the CDR3, the DNA is TGTGCCAGCAGTGAAGGGGGCAGAAACACCATATATTTT. It specifies CASSEGGRNTIYF. This chain connects TRBV6-1 to TRBJ1-3, with D possibly matching TRBD1 (5 bases). CDR3 length equals 13 residues. The germline CDR1 and CDR2 sequences are MNHNS and SASEGT. The V gene lost 1 base and the J gene lost 5 bases, with 6 bases spanning the gap.

The chain is built from TRBV6-4 and TRBJ2-3; TRBD2 agrees at 8 bases. CDR3 length: 15 residues. Germline V CDR1 and CDR2: MRHNA, SNTAGT. Losses at the gene ends were 10 bases for V and 0 bases for J; bases not matched to a gene: 9. CDR3 in amino acids: CATKERGLSTDTQYF. The CDR3 DNA is TGTGCCACCAAAGAGCGGGGGTTGAGCACAGATACGCAGTATTTT.